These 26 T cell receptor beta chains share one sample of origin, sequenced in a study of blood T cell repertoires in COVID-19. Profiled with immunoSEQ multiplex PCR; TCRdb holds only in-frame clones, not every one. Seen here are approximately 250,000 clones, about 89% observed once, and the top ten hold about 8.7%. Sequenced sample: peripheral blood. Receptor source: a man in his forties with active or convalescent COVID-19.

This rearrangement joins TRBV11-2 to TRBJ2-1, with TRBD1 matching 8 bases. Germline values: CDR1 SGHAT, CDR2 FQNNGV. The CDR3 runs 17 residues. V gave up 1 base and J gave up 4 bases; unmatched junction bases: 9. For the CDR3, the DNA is TGTGCCAGCAGCTTAGGAAGGGGGACAGGAGGATACAATGAGCAGTTCTTC. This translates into CASSLGRGTGGYNEQFF.

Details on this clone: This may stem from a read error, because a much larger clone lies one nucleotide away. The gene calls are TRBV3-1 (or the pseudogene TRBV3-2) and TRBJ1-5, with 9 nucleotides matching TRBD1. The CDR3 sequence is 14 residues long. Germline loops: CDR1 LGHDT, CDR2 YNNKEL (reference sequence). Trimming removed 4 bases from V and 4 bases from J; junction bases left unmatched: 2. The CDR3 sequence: CASSPDRGNQPQHF. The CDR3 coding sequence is TGTGCCAGCAGCCCGGACAGGGGTAATCAGCCCCAGCATTTT.

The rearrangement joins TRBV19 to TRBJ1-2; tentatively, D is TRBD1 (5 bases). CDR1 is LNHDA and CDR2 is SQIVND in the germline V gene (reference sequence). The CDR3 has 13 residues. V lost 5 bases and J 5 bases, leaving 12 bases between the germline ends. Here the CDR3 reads CASSPTGGYGYTF. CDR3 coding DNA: TGTGCCAGTAGTCCGACGGGGGGTTATGGCTACACCTTC.

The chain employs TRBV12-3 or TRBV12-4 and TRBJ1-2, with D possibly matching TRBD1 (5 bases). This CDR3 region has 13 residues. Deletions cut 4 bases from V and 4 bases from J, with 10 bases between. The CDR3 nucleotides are TGTGCCAGCAGTTCGGGGGTCTTCTATGGCTACACCTTC. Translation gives CASSSGVFYGYTF.

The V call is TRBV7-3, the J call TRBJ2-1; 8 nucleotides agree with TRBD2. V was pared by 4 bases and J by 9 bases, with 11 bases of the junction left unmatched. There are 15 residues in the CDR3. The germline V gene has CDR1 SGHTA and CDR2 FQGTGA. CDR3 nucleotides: TGTGCCAGCAGCTCCAGCGTAGCGGGATTCAGTGAGCAGTTCTTC. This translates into CASSSSVAGFSEQFF.

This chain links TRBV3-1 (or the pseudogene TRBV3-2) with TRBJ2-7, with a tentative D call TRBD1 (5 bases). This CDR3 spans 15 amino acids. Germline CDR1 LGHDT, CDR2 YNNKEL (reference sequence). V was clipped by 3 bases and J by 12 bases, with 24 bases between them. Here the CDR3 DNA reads TGTGCCAGCAGCCAGGAGCAAAGGGGTAGCTTCCCTGTGTACTTC. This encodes CASSQEQRGSFPVYF.

CDR3 in DNA: TGCGCCAGCAGTGAGGCAGGGGCCTACAATGAGCAGTTCTTC. Protein product: CASSEAGAYNEQFF. The chain links TRBV10-1 to TRBJ2-1; perhaps TRBD1 as D (6 bases). CDR3 length equals 14 residues. Germline lookup yields CDR1 WNHNN and CDR2 SYGVQD (reference sequence). V dropped 2 bases and J dropped 2 bases, with 7 bases sitting between them.

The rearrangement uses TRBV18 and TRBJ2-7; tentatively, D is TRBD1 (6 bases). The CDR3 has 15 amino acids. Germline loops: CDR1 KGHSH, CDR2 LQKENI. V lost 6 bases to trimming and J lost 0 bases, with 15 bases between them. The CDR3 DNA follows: TGTGCCAGCTCCCGGACAGTTTTGAGCTCCTACGAGCAGTACTTC. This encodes CASSRTVLSSYEQYF.

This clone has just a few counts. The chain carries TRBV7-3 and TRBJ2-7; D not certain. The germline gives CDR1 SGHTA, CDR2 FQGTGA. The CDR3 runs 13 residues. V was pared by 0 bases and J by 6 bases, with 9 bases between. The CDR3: CASSLTESSEQYF. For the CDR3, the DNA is TGTGCCAGCAGCTTAACCGAGTCGAGCGAGCAGTACTTC.

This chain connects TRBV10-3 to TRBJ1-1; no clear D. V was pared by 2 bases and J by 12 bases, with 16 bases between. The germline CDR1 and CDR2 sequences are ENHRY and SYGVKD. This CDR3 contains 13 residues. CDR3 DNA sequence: TGTGCCATCAGTGAGGCAGCGAACACGGAACCTTTCTTT. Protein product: CAISEAANTEPFF.

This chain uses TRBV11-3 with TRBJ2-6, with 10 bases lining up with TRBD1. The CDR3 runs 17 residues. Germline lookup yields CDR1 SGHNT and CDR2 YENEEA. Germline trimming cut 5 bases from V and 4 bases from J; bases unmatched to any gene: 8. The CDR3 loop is CASSARQGARGANVLTF. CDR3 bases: TGTGCCAGCAGCGCAAGACAGGGGGCGCGAGGGGCCAACGTCCTGACTTTC.

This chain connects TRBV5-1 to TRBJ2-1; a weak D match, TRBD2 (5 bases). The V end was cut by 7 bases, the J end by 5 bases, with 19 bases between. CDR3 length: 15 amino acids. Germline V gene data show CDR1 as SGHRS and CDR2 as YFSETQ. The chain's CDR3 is CASRAAPGSNNEQFF. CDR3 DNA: TGCGCCAGCCGAGCAGCGCCGGGGTCGAACAATGAGCAGTTCTTC.

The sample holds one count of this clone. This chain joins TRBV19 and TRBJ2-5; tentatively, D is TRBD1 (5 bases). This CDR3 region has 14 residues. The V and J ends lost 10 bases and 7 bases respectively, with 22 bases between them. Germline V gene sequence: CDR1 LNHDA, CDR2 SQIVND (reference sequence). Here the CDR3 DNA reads TGTGCCACTCAGTATAGGGTAGGGGTTGGGACCCAGTACTTC. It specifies CATQYRVGVGTQYF. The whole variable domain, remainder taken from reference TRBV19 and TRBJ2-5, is DGGITQSPKYLFRKEGQNVTLSCEQNLNHDAMYWYRQDPGQGLRLIYYSQIVNDFQKGDIAEGYSVSREKKESFPLTVTSAQKNPTAFYLCATQYRVGVGTQYFGPGTRLLVL.

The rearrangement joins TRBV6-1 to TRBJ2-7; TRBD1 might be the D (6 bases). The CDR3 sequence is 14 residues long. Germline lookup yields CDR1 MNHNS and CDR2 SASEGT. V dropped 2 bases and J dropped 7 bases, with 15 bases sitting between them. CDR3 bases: TGTGCCAGCAGTGAAAGGACAGTTCTAGGGGAGCAGTACTTC. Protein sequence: CASSERTVLGEQYF.

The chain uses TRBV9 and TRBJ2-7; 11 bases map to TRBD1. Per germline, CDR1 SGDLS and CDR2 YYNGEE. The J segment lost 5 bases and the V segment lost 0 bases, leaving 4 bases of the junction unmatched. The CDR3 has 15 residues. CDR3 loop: CASSVGTGGFHEQYF. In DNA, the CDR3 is TGTGCCAGCAGCGTAGGGACAGGGGGCTTCCACGAGCAGTACTTC. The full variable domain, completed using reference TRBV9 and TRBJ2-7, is DSGVTQTPKHLITATGQRVTLRCSPRSGDLSVYWYQQSLDQGLQFLIQYYNGEERAKGNILERFSAQQFPDLHSELNLSSLELGDSALYFCASSVGTGGFHEQYFGPGTRLTVT.

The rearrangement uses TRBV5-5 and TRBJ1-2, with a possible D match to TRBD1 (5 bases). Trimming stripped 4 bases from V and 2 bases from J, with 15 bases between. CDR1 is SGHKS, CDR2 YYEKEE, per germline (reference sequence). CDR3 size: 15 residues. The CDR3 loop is CASSQRTLINYGYTF. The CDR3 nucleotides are TGTGCCAGCAGCCAACGGACACTAATAAACTATGGCTACACCTTC. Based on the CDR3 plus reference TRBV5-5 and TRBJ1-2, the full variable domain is DAGVTQSPTHLIKTRGQQVTLRCSPISGHKSVSWYQQVLGQGPQFIFQYYEKEERGRGNFPDRFSARQFPNYSSELNVNALLLGDSALYLCASSQRTLINYGYTFGSGTRLTVV.

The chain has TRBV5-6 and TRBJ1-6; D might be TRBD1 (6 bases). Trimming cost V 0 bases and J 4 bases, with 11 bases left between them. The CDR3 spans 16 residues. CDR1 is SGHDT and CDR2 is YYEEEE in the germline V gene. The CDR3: CASSLAGAVYNSPLHF. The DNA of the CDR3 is TGTGCCAGCAGCTTGGCAGGGGCAGTTTATAATTCACCCCTCCACTTT.

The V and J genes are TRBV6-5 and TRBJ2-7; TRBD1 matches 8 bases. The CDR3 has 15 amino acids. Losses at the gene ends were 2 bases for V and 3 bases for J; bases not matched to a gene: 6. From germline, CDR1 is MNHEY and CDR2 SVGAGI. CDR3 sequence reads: CASSYLGQGYYEQYF. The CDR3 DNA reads TGTGCCAGCAGTTACCTAGGACAGGGATACTACGAGCAGTACTTC.

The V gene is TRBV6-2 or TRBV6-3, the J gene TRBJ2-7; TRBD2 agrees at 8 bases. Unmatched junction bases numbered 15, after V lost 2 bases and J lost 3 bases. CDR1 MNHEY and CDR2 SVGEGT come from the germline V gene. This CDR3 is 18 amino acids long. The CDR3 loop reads CASSYSLSGRGSRYEQYF. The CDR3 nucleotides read TGTGCCAGCAGTTACAGTCTCAGCGGGAGAGGGTCCCGCTACGAGCAGTACTTC.

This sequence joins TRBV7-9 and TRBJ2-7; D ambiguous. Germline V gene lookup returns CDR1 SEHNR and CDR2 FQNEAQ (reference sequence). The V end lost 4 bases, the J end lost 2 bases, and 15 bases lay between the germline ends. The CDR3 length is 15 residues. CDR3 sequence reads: CASSSAVRSTYEQYF. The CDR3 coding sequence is TGTGCCAGCAGCTCCGCGGTGCGGAGCACCTACGAGCAGTACTTC.

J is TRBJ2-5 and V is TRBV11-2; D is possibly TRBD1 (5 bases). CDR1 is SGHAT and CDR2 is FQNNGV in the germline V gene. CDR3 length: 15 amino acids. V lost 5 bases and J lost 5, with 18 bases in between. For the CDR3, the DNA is TGTGCCAGCAGCCCCTCGTTGGGGCTTGGGGAGACCCAGTACTTC. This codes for CASSPSLGLGETQYF.

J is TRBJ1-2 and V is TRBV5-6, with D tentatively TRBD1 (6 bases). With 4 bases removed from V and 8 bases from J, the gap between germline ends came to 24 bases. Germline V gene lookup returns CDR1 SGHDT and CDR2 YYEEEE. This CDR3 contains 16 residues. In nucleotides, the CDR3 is TGTGCCAGCAGCCAGGCCGACAGGCGCGTTTACGGAGGCTACACCTTC. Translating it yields CASSQADRRVYGGYTF. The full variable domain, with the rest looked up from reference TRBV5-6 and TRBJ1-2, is DAGVTQSPTHLIKTRGQQVTLRCSPKSGHDTVSWYQQALGQGPQFIFQYYEEEERQRGNFPDRFSGHQFPNYSSELNVNALLLGDSALYLCASSQADRRVYGGYTFGSGTRLTVV.

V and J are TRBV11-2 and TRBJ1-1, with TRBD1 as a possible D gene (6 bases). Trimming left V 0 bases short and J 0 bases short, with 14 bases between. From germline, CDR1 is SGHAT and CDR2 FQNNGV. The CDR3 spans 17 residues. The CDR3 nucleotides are TGTGCCAGCAGCTTAGATAGGTACGGGACACTGAACACTGAAGCTTTCTTT. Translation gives CASSLDRYGTLNTEAFF.

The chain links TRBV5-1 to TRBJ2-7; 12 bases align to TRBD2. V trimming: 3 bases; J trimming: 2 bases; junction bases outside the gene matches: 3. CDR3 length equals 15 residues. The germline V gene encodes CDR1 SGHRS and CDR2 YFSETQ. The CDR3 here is CASSSSSGRAYEQYF. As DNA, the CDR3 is TGCGCCAGCAGCTCCTCTAGCGGGAGGGCCTACGAGCAGTACTTC.

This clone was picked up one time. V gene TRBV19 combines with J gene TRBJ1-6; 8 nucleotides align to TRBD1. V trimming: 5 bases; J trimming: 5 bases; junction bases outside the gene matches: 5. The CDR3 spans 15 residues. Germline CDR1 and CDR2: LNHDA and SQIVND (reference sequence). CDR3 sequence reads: CASSFGQGDNSPLHF. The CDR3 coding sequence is TGTGCCAGTAGTTTCGGACAGGGAGATAATTCACCCCTCCACTTT. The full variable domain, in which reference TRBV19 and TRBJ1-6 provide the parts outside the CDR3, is DGGITQSPKYLFRKEGQNVTLSCEQNLNHDAMYWYRQDPGQGLRLIYYSQIVNDFQKGDIAEGYSVSREKKESFPLTVTSAQKNPTAFYLCASSFGQGDNSPLHFGNGTRLTVT.

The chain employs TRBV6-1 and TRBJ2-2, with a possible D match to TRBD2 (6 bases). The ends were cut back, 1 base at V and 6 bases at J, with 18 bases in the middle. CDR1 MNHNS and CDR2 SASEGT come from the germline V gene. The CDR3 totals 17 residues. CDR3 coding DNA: TGTGCCAGCAGTGAAGGTCGGAGTAGCGGTCGCTCCGGGGAGCTGTTTTTT. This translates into CASSEGRSSGRSGELFF.